The clone carrying this T cell receptor (beta chain) was seen only a few times. Its antigen remains unidentified. This sample was included in a study of brain metastases from non-small cell lung cancer. Study observations and caveats: Metastases had sparse T cells but largely shared repertoires with primaries. Compared with primary tumors, brain metastases showed less T-cell infiltration. Expanded T-cell clones appeared in around 58% of brain metastases over primaries.

Germline CDR1 is SQVTM and CDR2 is ANQGSEA. V lost 4 bases and J lost 4, with 13 bases in between. This CDR3 region has 13 residues. Some clones are missing from TCRdb's copy, which holds only in-frame ones; the method was immunoSEQ multiplex PCR. In the table there are 2,500 to 3,000 clones, roughly four fifths of which are singletons. The receptor's source is a donor aged 40 or over with non-small cell lung cancer. The specimen was primary lung tumor tissue. V and J are TRBV29-1 and TRBJ1-2; tentatively, D is TRBD1 (6 bases). The CDR3 reads CSVVQGDGYGYTF. The CDR3 nucleotides read TGCAGCGTTGTACAGGGCGATGGCTATGGCTACACCTTC.